This T cell receptor (beta chain) was sequenced in a study of CD8 T cells in ankylosing spondylitis. Study-wide findings and caveats: Disease-linked clones reportedly concentrated significantly in matched ankylosing spondylitis synovial fluid. Made up of eight highly homologous variants, a TCR beta motif appeared characteristic of ankylosing spondylitis blood.

The table lists this clonotype with many counts. The antigen remains unidentified. Germline V gene data show CDR1 as SEHNR and CDR2 as FQNEAQ (reference sequence). Trimming stripped 4 bases from V and 6 bases from J, with 11 bases between. The CDR3 totals 13 residues. TCRdb called the 5' RACE reads again in MiXCR, with one record for every CDR3 protein. The sample has about 220,000 distinct CDR3 sequences, about 6.7% seen once. The TCR comes from a male donor with ankylosing spondylitis. The chain recombines TRBV7-9 with TRBJ2-3, with D possibly being TRBD2 (5 bases). Specimen: blood, either unsorted or a sorted T cell fraction (not recorded which). This chain's CDR3 is CASSSPSRDTQYF. CDR3 bases: TGTGCCAGCAGCTCCCCTAGCAGGGATACGCAGTATTTT. Using reference TRBV7-9 and TRBJ2-3 for the parts outside the CDR3, the full variable domain is DTGVSQNPRHKITKRGQNVTFRCDPISEHNRLYWYRQTLGQGPEFLTYFQNEAQLEKSRLLSDRFSAERPKGSFSTLEIQRTEQGDSAMYLCASSSPSRDTQYFGPGTRLTVL.